This T cell receptor beta chain was identified in a study of regulatory T cells in long-lasting Graves disease. Documented time point: persistent/refractory GD, antithyroid drugs over 5 years with positive TRAb. The TCR library was made from RNA that had been extracted from PBMCs in TRIzol. In building TCR beta libraries, iRepertoire HTBI primers were used together with Arm-PCR of CDR3 regions. TCRdb independently ran MiXCR on the multiplex PCR reads; one entry per CDR3 protein. Of around 500,000 distinct CDR3 sequences detected, under 25% appear once; the ten largest clones hold approximately 7.8%. Deletions cut 7 bases from V and 5 bases from J, with 17 bases between. CDR3 length: 14 amino acids. Germline CDR1 MNHNS, CDR2 SASEGT.

Sequencing used peripheral blood mononuclear cells (PBMCs), obtained when the disease was refractory, from a patient treated with antithyroid drugs. The rearrangement uses TRBV6-1 and TRBJ2-5; D is unclear. The clonotype was recovered from a female donor with Graves disease. This chain's CDR3 is CASNLRRHSETQYF. As DNA, the CDR3 is TGTGCCAGCAATTTACGTAGACATTCGGAGACCCAGTACTTC.